This TCR beta chain emerged from a study of cytomegalovirus exposure and HLA in healthy donors. Study findings and constraints: In a later analysis, a genetic analysis reported fewer productive-TCR N-insertions in an Asian-associated ancestry cluster than the cohort average.

The PCR ran on 60 Vbeta and 13 Jbeta primers. Measured with immunoSEQ multiplex PCR; TCRdb has only the in-frame clones, and not every one. The table includes about 110,000 clones, approximately 86% detected once. Concerning this clone: Its specificity is not known.

The V end was cut by 8 bases, the J end by 5 bases, with 15 bases between. The length of the CDR3 is 13 residues. Germline V gives CDR1 MDHEN, CDR2 SYDVKM. This TCR came from a man aged 40-55 years in good health and CMV-seronegative. Sequencing used PBMCs. The chain couples TRBV28 to TRBJ1-1, with D maybe TRBD1 (6 bases). The CDR3 loop is CASFQGSFTEAFF. The CDR3 nucleotides are TGTGCCAGCTTTCAGGGGAGTTTTACTGAAGCTTTCTTT.